These T cell receptor beta chains were read from a single sample in a study of CD8 T cells in Susac syndrome. In TCRdb, the immunoSEQ multiplex PCR reads were re-called with MiXCR into one record per CDR3 protein. The sample holds over 150,000 distinct CDR3 sequences, roughly 94% seen once. Sequencing used CD4+ T cells from PBMCs. These receptors came from a human donor with Susac syndrome. The CDR3 runs from the conserved cysteine through the conserved F or W. Fields, in order: D gene, J gene, clone size, V gene, CDR3 DNA, CDR3 protein. D genes are given only for firm matches. The size field is filled for only some rows; it gives once, few, many or a size class.

d_call: NA
j_call: TRBJ1-1
clone_size: NA
v_call: TRBV10-3
cdr3_nt: TGTGCCATCAGTGATATGGTCAGCCTCACTGAAGCTTTCTTT
cdr3_aa: CAISDMVSLTEAFF

d_call: NA
j_call: TRBJ1-1
clone_size: once
v_call: TRBV11-2
cdr3_nt: TGTGCCAGCAGCCCGGGACCGCCGCGGACTGAAGCTTTCTTT
cdr3_aa: CASSPGPPRTEAFF

d_call: NA
j_call: TRBJ2-1
clone_size: NA
v_call: TRBV7-9
cdr3_nt: TGTGCCAGCAACATCCAACCGTTCGTAGGATCCGGTGAGCAGTTCTTC
cdr3_aa: CASNIQPFVGSGEQFF

d_call: NA
j_call: TRBJ1-5
clone_size: once
v_call: TRBV15
cdr3_nt: TGTGCCGCCGGGGGGAGGCGGCAGCCCCAGCATTTT
cdr3_aa: CAAGGRRQPQHF

d_call: TRBD2
j_call: TRBJ2-1
clone_size: NA
v_call: TRBV20-1
cdr3_nt: TGCAGTGCTAGAGATCGGGGGGGACGGACAAGCTCCTACAATGAGCAGTTCTTC
cdr3_aa: CSARDRGGRTSSYNEQFF

d_call: NA
j_call: TRBJ2-5
clone_size: NA
v_call: TRBV7-9
cdr3_nt: TGTGCCAGCAGCTTTAAAGCGGAGACCCAAGAGACCCAGTACTTC
cdr3_aa: CASSFKAETQETQYF

d_call: NA
j_call: TRBJ2-7
clone_size: NA
v_call: TRBV20-1
cdr3_nt: TGCAGTGCCATGAGGGGGGCCTACGAGCAGTACTTC
cdr3_aa: CSAMRGAYEQYF

d_call: TRBD2
j_call: TRBJ2-2
clone_size: NA
v_call: TRBV28
cdr3_nt: TGTGCCAGCAGTATCCTAGCGGGAGGTACCGGGGAGCTGTTTTTT
cdr3_aa: CASSILAGGTGELFF

d_call: NA
j_call: TRBJ2-2
clone_size: NA
v_call: TRBV3-1
cdr3_nt: TGTGCCAGCAGCCAAGATGGGACAACCGGGGAGCTGTTTTTT
cdr3_aa: CASSQDGTTGELFF

d_call: TRBD1
j_call: TRBJ1-5
clone_size: NA
v_call: TRBV7-8
cdr3_nt: TGTGCCAGCAGCCCTGGACAGGGTGGGAGCAATCAGCCCCAGCATTTT
cdr3_aa: CASSPGQGGSNQPQHF

d_call: TRBD1
j_call: TRBJ2-2
clone_size: NA
v_call: TRBV18
cdr3_nt: TGTGCCAGCTCACTCACGCGGGACAGGGTGACCACCGGGGAGCTGTTTTTT
cdr3_aa: CASSLTRDRVTTGELFF

d_call: NA
j_call: TRBJ2-3
clone_size: NA
v_call: TRBV24-1
cdr3_nt: TGTGCCACCAGTGGTCCAATTAGCACAGATACGCAGTATTTT
cdr3_aa: CATSGPISTDTQYF

d_call: NA
j_call: TRBJ2-3
clone_size: NA
v_call: TRBV7-9
cdr3_nt: TGTGCCAGCAGCTTTAGAATCGATACGCAGTATTTT
cdr3_aa: CASSFRIDTQYF

d_call: TRBD1
j_call: TRBJ2-1
clone_size: NA
v_call: TRBV29-1
cdr3_nt: TGCAGCGTCCGGACAGGGACAGGGGGGCTCTCCTACAATGAGCAGTTCTTC
cdr3_aa: CSVRTGTGGLSYNEQFF

d_call: TRBD2
j_call: TRBJ2-1
clone_size: NA
v_call: TRBV9
cdr3_nt: TGTGCCAGCAGCGTACAGAGCGGGGGCTCCTACAATGAGCAGTTCTTC
cdr3_aa: CASSVQSGGSYNEQFF

d_call: NA
j_call: TRBJ1-1
clone_size: NA
v_call: TRBV5-4
cdr3_nt: TGTGCCAGCAGCCTGGGGGACCGAGCCACTGAAGCTTTCTTT
cdr3_aa: CASSLGDRATEAFF

d_call: TRBD1
j_call: TRBJ1-1
clone_size: NA
v_call: TRBV20-1
cdr3_nt: TGCAGTGCTTCCCGACACAGGGGGCGATCTGAAGCTTTCTTT
cdr3_aa: CSASRHRGRSEAFF

d_call: NA
j_call: TRBJ2-5
clone_size: NA
v_call: TRBV5-1
cdr3_nt: TGCGCCAGCAGCTTCACAGGGATGGGACAGACCCAGTACTTC
cdr3_aa: CASSFTGMGQTQYF

d_call: NA
j_call: TRBJ1-2
clone_size: NA
v_call: TRBV3-1
cdr3_nt: TGTGCCAGCAGCCAAGTTTCAGGGATCCATGGCTACACCTTC
cdr3_aa: CASSQVSGIHGYTF

d_call: TRBD1
j_call: TRBJ2-7
clone_size: NA
v_call: TRBV5-1
cdr3_nt: TGCGCCAGCAGCGACCGAGGACAGGGATCCGCCGAGCAGTACTTC
cdr3_aa: CASSDRGQGSAEQYF

d_call: TRBD1
j_call: TRBJ1-6
clone_size: NA
v_call: TRBV5-4
cdr3_nt: TGTGCCAGCAGCCCCGGGACAGGGATATCACCCCTCCACTTT
cdr3_aa: CASSPGTGISPLHF

d_call: TRBD1
j_call: TRBJ2-2
clone_size: NA
v_call: TRBV20-1
cdr3_nt: TGCAGTGCTAGCCCCAGGGGGATCAACACCGGGGAGCTGTTTTTT
cdr3_aa: CSASPRGINTGELFF

d_call: TRBD2
j_call: TRBJ2-3
clone_size: NA
v_call: TRBV29-1
cdr3_nt: TGCAGCGTTAGTACTAGCGGGGCCGGGGATACGCAGTATTTT
cdr3_aa: CSVSTSGAGDTQYF

d_call: NA
j_call: TRBJ2-2
clone_size: once
v_call: TRBV2
cdr3_nt: TGTGCCAGCAGTGAAATGTACAGCACCGGGGAGCTGTTTTTT
cdr3_aa: CASSEMYSTGELFF

d_call: TRBD1
j_call: TRBJ2-1
clone_size: NA
v_call: TRBV4-2
cdr3_nt: TGTGCCAGCAGCCAAGGATCCGGGACAGGACTCAATGAGCAGTTCTTC
cdr3_aa: CASSQGSGTGLNEQFF

d_call: TRBD1
j_call: TRBJ2-3
clone_size: NA
v_call: TRBV3-1
cdr3_nt: TGTGCCAGCAGCCAAATGGACAGGGACCGCACAGATACGCAGTATTTT
cdr3_aa: CASSQMDRDRTDTQYF

d_call: NA
j_call: TRBJ2-3
clone_size: few
v_call: TRBV18
cdr3_nt: TGTGCCAGCTCACCACCATCGGGTGCAGATACGCAGTATTTT
cdr3_aa: CASSPPSGADTQYF

d_call: NA
j_call: TRBJ1-2
clone_size: NA
v_call: TRBV7-9
cdr3_nt: TGTGCCATTGTGGAGGGGCAAGACTATGGCTACACCTTC
cdr3_aa: CAIVEGQDYGYTF

d_call: NA
j_call: TRBJ2-7
clone_size: NA
v_call: TRBV4-3
cdr3_nt: TGCGCCAGCAGCCAAAGATTCAACACCGGGACACCCTACGAGCAGTACTTC
cdr3_aa: CASSQRFNTGTPYEQYF

d_call: TRBD1
j_call: TRBJ1-4
clone_size: NA
v_call: TRBV6-6
cdr3_nt: TGTGCCACCTGGACAGGGGCCGTCGAAAAACTGTTTTTT
cdr3_aa: CATWTGAVEKLFF

d_call: NA
j_call: TRBJ1-2
clone_size: NA
v_call: TRBV5-8
cdr3_nt: TGTGCCAGCAGAGGGGTAGGCTATGGCTACACCTTC
cdr3_aa: CASRGVGYGYTF

d_call: NA
j_call: TRBJ1-4
clone_size: NA
v_call: TRBV4-1
cdr3_nt: TGCGCCAGCAGCCAAGATAGGACCGCGGGGGAACTGTTTTTT
cdr3_aa: CASSQDRTAGELFF

d_call: NA
j_call: TRBJ2-1
clone_size: NA
v_call: TRBV18
cdr3_nt: TGTGCCAGCTCACCGGGCCTAAGCGGAAACAATGAGCAGTTCTTC
cdr3_aa: CASSPGLSGNNEQFF

d_call: NA
j_call: TRBJ1-2
clone_size: NA
v_call: TRBV2
cdr3_nt: TGTGCCAGCAGTAGAGATGGGTACTATGGCTACACCTTC
cdr3_aa: CASSRDGYYGYTF

d_call: NA
j_call: TRBJ1-5
clone_size: NA
v_call: TRBV19
cdr3_nt: TGTGCCAGCGGGAATTACAATCAGCCCCAGCATTTT
cdr3_aa: CASGNYNQPQHF

d_call: NA
j_call: TRBJ1-1
clone_size: NA
v_call: TRBV7-9
cdr3_nt: TGTGCCAGCAGCCAGACAGTGTTGAACACTGAAGCTTTCTTT
cdr3_aa: CASSQTVLNTEAFF

d_call: NA
j_call: TRBJ2-5
clone_size: NA
v_call: TRBV5-1
cdr3_nt: TGCGCCAGCAGCGACACGGGCCAAGAGACCCAGTACTTC
cdr3_aa: CASSDTGQETQYF

d_call: NA
j_call: TRBJ1-4
clone_size: NA
v_call: TRBV9
cdr3_nt: TGTGCCAGCAGCCCGCGTGGGGGTGGCGAGGAAAAACTGTTTTTT
cdr3_aa: CASSPRGGGEEKLFF

d_call: NA
j_call: TRBJ1-2
clone_size: few
v_call: TRBV4-2
cdr3_nt: TGTGCCAGCAGCCCCCGGACAAATAACTATGGCTACACCTTC
cdr3_aa: CASSPRTNNYGYTF

d_call: TRBD2
j_call: TRBJ2-1
clone_size: NA
v_call: TRBV19
cdr3_nt: TGTGCCAGTAGTATAGCGGGGGGAGCCTCCATCCATGAGCAGTTCTTC
cdr3_aa: CASSIAGGASIHEQFF

d_call: NA
j_call: TRBJ1-1
clone_size: NA
v_call: TRBV28
cdr3_nt: TGTGCCAGCAGTTTAGGGCAGCTGAGAGACACTGAAGCTTTCTTT
cdr3_aa: CASSLGQLRDTEAFF

d_call: NA
j_call: TRBJ1-4
clone_size: NA
v_call: TRBV28
cdr3_nt: TGTGCCAGCAGTTTGAACAGGGTTTACGATGAAAAACTGTTTTTT
cdr3_aa: CASSLNRVYDEKLFF

d_call: TRBD1
j_call: TRBJ2-2
clone_size: NA
v_call: TRBV5-1
cdr3_nt: TGCGCCAGCAGCCCCATACAGGGGGCACATGTCACCGGGGAGCTGTTTTTT
cdr3_aa: CASSPIQGAHVTGELFF

d_call: NA
j_call: TRBJ2-3
clone_size: NA
v_call: TRBV19
cdr3_nt: TGTGCCAGTAGTATAGATCTTAGCTTCACAGATACGCAGTATTTT
cdr3_aa: CASSIDLSFTDTQYF

d_call: TRBD2
j_call: TRBJ2-1
clone_size: NA
v_call: TRBV11-2
cdr3_nt: TGTGCCAGCAGCATAGCGGGAGGGCACAATGAGCAGTTCTTC
cdr3_aa: CASSIAGGHNEQFF

d_call: TRBD1
j_call: TRBJ2-3
clone_size: NA
v_call: TRBV15
cdr3_nt: TGTGCCACCAGCAGGGGGGGGGACAGGGGTCGCACAGATACGCAGTATTTT
cdr3_aa: CATSRGGDRGRTDTQYF

d_call: NA
j_call: TRBJ2-1
clone_size: NA
v_call: TRBV19
cdr3_nt: TGTGCCAGTAGTAACAGCAATGAGCAGTTCTTC
cdr3_aa: CASSNSNEQFF

d_call: NA
j_call: TRBJ2-1
clone_size: NA
v_call: TRBV18
cdr3_nt: TGTGCCAGCTCACCAGTGGCTAGCCTAGACAATGAGCAGTTCTTC
cdr3_aa: CASSPVASLDNEQFF

d_call: NA
j_call: TRBJ2-5
clone_size: NA
v_call: TRBV12-3/TRBV12-4
cdr3_nt: TGTGCCAGCAGGAGGGGAGGAGAGACCCAGTACTTC
cdr3_aa: CASRRGGETQYF

d_call: NA
j_call: TRBJ2-2
clone_size: once
v_call: TRBV3-1
cdr3_nt: TGTGCCAGCAGCCATGGGGCCGGGGAGCTGTTTTTT
cdr3_aa: CASSHGAGELFF